The 27 T cell receptor beta chains reported below all come from one sample, sequenced in a study of cytomegalovirus exposure and HLA in healthy donors (dated by TCRdb to 2016 to 2017). Library method: the immunoSEQ multiplex PCR assay. For the multiplex PCR, a mixture combining 60 forward primers for TCR Vbeta segments and 13 reverse primers for TCR Jbeta segments was used. Sourced from immuneACCESS, this table was stored by TCRdb with only in-frame sequences that have V and J called. A share of the clones is absent; for the studies checked, an unresolved V gene accounts for under half, and the remainder has no known explanation. The sample table shows more than 110,000 clones, and more than 70% are seen once. The ten largest account for 2% to 2.5% of the sample. Sequenced sample: PBMCs. These receptors originate from a man between 50 and 59 years old in good health and CMV-seronegative.

The J gene is TRBJ2-5, the V gene TRBV5-6, with 8 bases that match TRBD1. The CDR3 totals 14 residues. The J segment lost 6 bases and the V segment lost 3 bases, leaving 7 bases of the junction unmatched. CDR1 is SGHDT, CDR2 YYEEEE, per germline. The CDR3 region has the DNA TGTGCCAGCAGCTCATCAGGACAGGGCCAGACCCAGTACTTC. It translates to CASSSSGQGQTQYF.

The rearrangement uses TRBV14 and TRBJ1-1; 9 bases match TRBD1. The CDR3 spans 16 residues. Germline V CDR1 and CDR2: SGHDN, FVKESK. With 5 bases clipped from V and 3 bases from J, the junction kept 10 bases outside the gene matches. The CDR3 coding sequence is TGTGCCAGCAGCAGGATGGGAACAGGGGGCTACACTGAAGCTTTCTTT. It yields the protein CASSRMGTGGYTEAFF.

The rearrangement uses TRBV30 and TRBJ1-2; D is uncertain. Trimming took 3 bases from V and 2 from J, leaving 13 bases between them. This CDR3 is 14 amino acids long. Germline V gene sequence: CDR1 GTSNPN, CDR2 SVGIG (reference sequence). The CDR3: CAWRQTPGNYGYTF. CDR3 nucleotides: TGTGCCTGGAGGCAGACACCCGGAAACTATGGCTACACCTTC.

The chain links TRBV11-3 to TRBJ1-6; 9 bases fit TRBD1. The CDR3 consists of 20 residues. Per germline, CDR1 SGHNT and CDR2 YENEEA. V lost 4 bases to trimming and J lost 0 bases; unmatched junction nucleotides: 13. CDR3 DNA sequence: TGTGCCAGCAGCTCATCCGGCGGACAGGGGTCTTCCTCCTATAATTCACCCCTCCACTTT. Protein: CASSSSGGQGSSSYNSPLHF.

The genes are TRBV18 and TRBJ1-1; 12 bases align to TRBD1. Germline trimming cut 1 base from V and 0 bases from J; bases unmatched to any gene: 3. Germline values: CDR1 KGHSH, CDR2 LQKENI. The CDR3 is 17 amino acids. The CDR3 region has the DNA TGTGCCAGCTCACCACGGGACAGGGGGCAAGTGAACACTGAAGCTTTCTTT. It specifies CASSPRDRGQVNTEAFF.

The chain uses TRBV29-1 and TRBJ1-2; D is possibly TRBD1 (6 bases). V gave up 2 bases and J gave up 4 bases, with 11 bases separating them. The CDR3 has 13 amino acids. Germline CDR1 and CDR2: SQVTM and ANQGSEA. CDR3 coding DNA: TGCAGCGTTGAACCACAGGGTCCCTATGGCTACACCTTC. This codes for CSVEPQGPYGYTF.

The chain couples TRBV2 to TRBJ2-5; D is undetermined. With 5 bases removed from V and 5 bases from J, the gap between germline ends came to 6 bases. CDR3 length: 11 amino acids. Germline CDR1 and CDR2: SNHLY and FYNNEI. The CDR3 nucleotides are TGTGCCAGCAGTATTCTCGAGACCCAGTACTTC. Amino acids: CASSILETQYF.

The chain joins TRBV15 to TRBJ2-2, with 10 bases that match TRBD2. The length of the CDR3 is 18 residues. The V gene's germline CDR1 is LNHNV and CDR2 YYDKDF (reference sequence). Trimming removed 0 bases from V and 1 base from J; junction bases left unmatched: 5. The CDR3 DNA reads as TGTGCCACCAGCAGAGACCACCTAGCGGGGGTGAACACCGGGGAGCTGTTTTTT. Its translation is CATSRDHLAGVNTGELFF. Using reference TRBV15 and TRBJ2-2 for the parts outside the CDR3, the full variable domain is DAMVIQNPRYQVTQFGKPVTLSCSQTLNHNVMYWYQQKSSQAPKLLFHYYDKDFNNEADTPDNFQSRRPNTSFCFLDIRSPGLGDTAMYLCATSRDHLAGVNTGELFFGEGSRLTVL.

The chain joins TRBV9 to TRBJ1-5; D is ambiguous. V shed 0 bases and J shed 0 bases, with 4 bases lying between them. There are 14 residues in the CDR3. Germline V CDR1 and CDR2: SGDLS, YYNGEE. The CDR3 nucleotides are TGTGCCAGCAGCGTAGCAGATAGCAATCAGCCCCAGCATTTT. Protein: CASSVADSNQPQHF.

This chain connects TRBV6-1 to TRBJ2-5, with a possible D match to TRBD1 (6 bases). Trimming took 7 bases from V and 9 from J, leaving 21 bases between them. The germline CDR1 and CDR2 sequences are MNHNS and SASEGT. The CDR3 spans 14 residues. CDR3 in amino acids: CASTPRGAVLAQYF. CDR3 nucleotides: TGTGCCAGCACACCCAGGGGCGCGGTGTTGGCCCAGTACTTC.

This clone was seen only a few times. The V and J genes are TRBV7-3 and TRBJ2-1, with D possibly TRBD1 on 5 matching bases. Germline values: CDR1 SGHTA, CDR2 FQGTGA. This CDR3 region has 10 residues. V gave up 10 bases and J gave up 15 bases, with 16 bases separating them. The CDR3 bases are TGTGCCACCGCGGACATTCGGCGGTTCTTC. Translation gives CATADIRRFF. The full variable domain, in which reference TRBV7-3 and TRBJ2-1 provide the parts outside the CDR3, is GAGVSQTPSNKVTEKGKYVELRCDPISGHTALYWYRQSLGQGPEFLIYFQGTGAADDSGLPNDRFFAVRPEGSVSTLKIQRTERGDSAVYLCATADIRRFFGPGTRLTVL.

The genes are TRBV6-5 and TRBJ1-2; D perhaps matches TRBD1 (5 bases). Trimming removed 2 bases from V and 6 bases from J, with 7 bases in between. The CDR3 loop spans 12 amino acids. Germline loops: CDR1 MNHEY, CDR2 SVGAGI. The CDR3 loop reads CASSYRGDGYTF. In DNA form, the CDR3 reads TGTGCCAGCAGTTACAGGGGCGATGGCTACACCTTC.

The chain uses TRBV6-1 and TRBJ2-5; a weak D match, TRBD1 (6 bases). The J call could be wrong; TRBJ2-7 is a better fit for the DNA end. The CDR3 is made up of 12 amino acids. Germline loops: CDR1 MNHNS, CDR2 SASEGT. The CDR3 nucleotides are TGTGCCAGCAGGACAGGAAACTACGAGCAGTACTTC. Translation gives CASRTGNYEQYF.

The V call is TRBV7-6, the J call TRBJ2-7; 10 bases fit TRBD1. The V gene end was trimmed by 4 bases and the J gene end by 2 bases; junction bases not matched to a gene: 8. This CDR3 region has 16 residues. Per the germline V gene, CDR1 is SGHVS and CDR2 is FNYEAQ. CDR3 sequence (DNA): TGTGCCAGCAGCTATACCCCCGGACAGGGGGCCTACGAGCAGTACTTC. This codes for CASSYTPGQGAYEQYF.

The chain carries TRBV28 and TRBJ2-7; tentatively, D is TRBD1 (5 bases). CDR1 and CDR2 from the germline V gene are MDHEN and SYDVKM. With 4 bases removed from V and 3 bases from J, the gap between germline ends came to 25 bases. This CDR3 contains 18 residues. The DNA of the CDR3 is TGTGCCAGCAGTTCAATAGGGGCATGGGATAGGATGAACTACGAGCAGTACTTC. Translating it yields CASSSIGAWDRMNYEQYF.

This chain joins TRBV5-4 and TRBJ2-3, with 8 bases matching TRBD2. This CDR3 is built from 15 residues. Trimming cost V 0 bases and J 3 bases; bases outside gene matches: 3. Germline assignment: CDR1 SGHNT and CDR2 YYREEE (reference sequence). CDR3 nucleotides: TGTGCCAGCAGCTTGGGCCAGCGGGAGACAGATACGCAGTATTTT. It yields the protein CASSLGQRETDTQYF.

A note on this clone: The junction shows a germline mismatch at one end, possibly a read error. This chain uses TRBV5-4 with TRBJ2-3, with a weak D call TRBD2 (6 bases). The V gene's germline CDR1 is SGHNT and CDR2 YYREEE (reference sequence). The CDR3 consists of 14 residues. The CDR3 region has the DNA TGTGCCAGCAGTTTGGGCGGGGACACAGATACGCAGTATTTT. Amino acids: CASSLGGDTDTQYF. The full variable domain, completed using reference TRBV5-4 and TRBJ2-3, is ETGVTQSPTHLIKTRGQQVTLRCSSQSGHNTVSWYQQALGQGPQFIFQYYREEENGRGNFPPRFSGLQFPNYSSELNVNALELDDSALYLCASSLGGDTDTQYFGPGTRLTVL.

The chain has TRBV6-5 and TRBJ2-5, with D tentatively TRBD1 (5 bases). Judging by the DNA end, TRBJ2-7 fits better; the J call may be wrong. This CDR3 comprises 13 residues. The germline CDR1 and CDR2 sequences are MNHEY and SVGAGI. The CDR3 region has the DNA TGTGCCAGCAGTTACGGGGCTTTCTACGAGCAGTACTTC. Translated: CASSYGAFYEQYF.

The chain couples TRBV5-1 to TRBJ2-3; D gene ambiguous. Germline lookup yields CDR1 SGHRS and CDR2 YFSETQ. V lost 1 base to trimming and J lost 2 bases, with 11 bases between them. This CDR3 has 15 residues. CDR3 in amino acids: CASSLTGAPTDTQYF. The CDR3 bases are TGCGCCAGCAGCTTGACCGGTGCTCCCACAGATACGCAGTATTTT.

The V gene is TRBV27, the J gene TRBJ2-1, with 13 positions matching TRBD2. CDR1 and CDR2 from the germline V gene are MNHEY and SMNVEV (reference sequence). The CDR3 spans 15 residues. V shed 7 bases and J 5 bases; nucleotides not matched to a gene: 5. The CDR3 nucleotides are TGTGCCAGCACCAGAGGGACTAGCGGGAACAATGAGCAGTTCTTC. The encoded protein is CASTRGTSGNNEQFF.

With regard to this clone: Distinct nucleotide sequences in the sample also encode this CDR3. This rearrangement joins TRBV7-2 to TRBJ2-5, with D possibly TRBD2 on 6 matching bases. V lost 0 bases to trimming and J lost 1 base, with 6 bases between them. This CDR3 has 14 amino acids. CDR1 SGHTA and CDR2 FQGNSA come from the germline V gene. In nucleotides, the CDR3 is TGTGCCAGCAGCTTAGCGGGGGGCCAAGAGACCCAGTACTTC. This encodes CASSLAGGQETQYF. Combining the CDR3 with reference TRBV7-2 and TRBJ2-5 gives the whole variable domain GAGVSQSPSNKVTEKGKDVELRCDPISGHTALYWYRQSLGQGLEFLIYFQGNSAPDKSGLPSDRFSAERTGGSVSTLTIQRTQQEDSAVYLCASSLAGGQETQYFGPGTRLLVL.

The chain employs TRBV5-1 and TRBJ2-7, with TRBD1 matching 9 bases. This CDR3 is 15 amino acids long. The V segment lost 4 bases and the J segment 0 bases; nucleotides outside the gene matches: 5. From germline, CDR1 is SGHRS and CDR2 YFSETQ. CDR3 coding DNA: TGCGCCAGCAGCACCAGACAGGGGGACTCCTACGAGCAGTACTTC. Its translation is CASSTRQGDSYEQYF.

The rearrangement uses TRBV18 and TRBJ2-7, with 9 bases that match TRBD1. Germline V gene sequence: CDR1 KGHSH, CDR2 LQKENI. V lost 4 bases and J lost 3; bases outside the gene matches: 10. The CDR3 is 16 amino acids. CDR3 DNA: TGTGCCAGCTCACGATCCTTACAGGGGGCTATCTACGAGCAGTACTTC. Its translation is CASSRSLQGAIYEQYF.

The chain couples TRBV5-1 to TRBJ1-1; TRBD1 matches at 7 bases. The trim removed 2 bases at V and 2 bases at J, leaving 6 bases unmatched. This CDR3 has 15 residues. Germline V gene sequence: CDR1 SGHRS, CDR2 YFSETQ. The CDR3 protein is CASSLLDRDNTEAFF. The CDR3 coding sequence is TGCGCCAGCAGCTTACTCGACAGGGACAACACTGAAGCTTTCTTT.

This chain uses TRBV15 with TRBJ1-4, with D unclear. V lost 0 bases and J lost 0, with 8 bases in between. Germline-derived CDR1 and CDR2 are LNHNV and YYDKDF (reference sequence). The CDR3 extends over 16 amino acids. CDR3 region: CATSRDEGATNEKLFF. CDR3 DNA sequence: TGTGCCACCAGCAGAGACGAGGGAGCAACTAATGAAAAACTGTTTTTT. Full variable domain (outside the CDR3, taken from reference TRBV15 and TRBJ1-4): DAMVIQNPRYQVTQFGKPVTLSCSQTLNHNVMYWYQQKSSQAPKLLFHYYDKDFNNEADTPDNFQSRRPNTSFCFLDIRSPGLGDTAMYLCATSRDEGATNEKLFFGSGTQLSVL.

The chain has TRBV5-1 and TRBJ2-5; D may be TRBD2 (7 bases). The length of the CDR3 is 16 residues. Germline lookup yields CDR1 SGHRS and CDR2 YFSETQ. V lost 0 bases and J lost 4, with 16 bases in between. For the CDR3, the DNA is TGCGCCAGCAGCTTGGTAGGGGGAGGGCCGGGAGAGACCCAGTACTTC. Translating gives CASSLVGGGPGETQYF.

This clone was recorded once. V is TRBV9 and J is TRBJ1-5, with D possibly matching TRBD1 (6 bases). Germline CDR1 reads SGDLS; CDR2 reads YYNGEE. Trimming pared 0 bases from V and 5 bases from J, leaving 9 bases between. CDR3 size: 14 residues. The DNA of the CDR3 is TGTGCCAGCAGCGTAGCCTCAGGGGATCAGCCCCAGCATTTT. This sequence encodes CASSVASGDQPQHF. Using reference TRBV9 and TRBJ1-5 for the parts outside the CDR3, the full variable domain is DSGVTQTPKHLITATGQRVTLRCSPRSGDLSVYWYQQSLDQGLQFLIQYYNGEERAKGNILERFSAQQFPDLHSELNLSSLELGDSALYFCASSVASGDQPQHFGDGTRLSIL.